Detailed here is one T cell receptor beta chain. No antigen is known for it. TCRdb keeps only in-frame clones here, not all; method: immunoSEQ multiplex PCR. The table includes under 150,000 clones, 88% detected once. This sample stems from a study of T cell responses to AZD1222 COVID-19 vaccine. Regarding the study as a whole: The donors showed a predominance of white British ancestry and of females, with possible underestimation of clonal diversity. With two AZD1222 doses given, Spike-specific TCR breadth and depth both rose.

With 2 bases removed from V and 4 bases from J, the gap between germline ends came to 14 bases. CDR1 MNHEY and CDR2 SVGAGI come from the germline V gene. This CDR3 has 16 residues. The rearrangement links TRBV6-5 to TRBJ2-2, with D uncertain. This sample comprised peripheral blood, obtained 28 days after the second AZD1222 dose. The receptor was derived from an adult who received the AZD1222 COVID-19 vaccine. CDR3 in DNA: TGTGCCAGCAGTTACGGTCAGGATGTTGTCACCGGGGAGCTGTTTTTT. Translation gives CASSYGQDVVTGELFF.